This TCR beta chain stems from a study of identical twins. Concerning this clonotype itself: As yet, its antigen is unknown.

Carrying unique molecular identifiers, the cDNA also gained a universal primer site through template switching. MiXCR was run by TCRdb on the 5' RACE reads, yielding one entry per CDR3 protein. The table shows fewer than 500,000 distinct CDR3 sequences, with approximately 24% occurring only once. Study-level findings and limits: Models predicted less out-of-frame TCR alpha sharing in monozygotic twins than was found.

The CDR3 is 14 residues long. Germline lookup yields CDR1 KGHSH and CDR2 LQKENI. Trimming left V 5 bases short and J 0 bases short, with 9 bases between. These data were also filed under a second study, of T cells expressing NK-cell markers. That study reports: Of eight sequenced donors, seven were HCMV-seropositive and one HCMV-seronegative. Dominant NKG2C+ clonotypes in five to seven donors made up roughly 1.0-7.0% of CD8+ T cells.

The J gene is TRBJ2-3, the V gene TRBV18, with no clear D. The clonotype comes from a woman between 18 and 30 years old in good health. The sample comprised CD4+ T cells sorted from blood. The CDR3 DNA is TGTGCCAGCTCATCACAAGCTAGCACAGATACGCAGTATTTT. Amino acids: CASSSQASTDTQYF. The full variable domain, with the rest looked up from reference TRBV18 and TRBJ2-3, is NAGVMQNPRHLVRRRGQEARLRCSPMKGHSHVYWYRQLPEEGLKFMVYLQKENIIDESGMPKERFSAEFPKEGPSILRIQQVVRGDSAAYFCASSSQASTDTQYFGPGTRLTVL.